This TCR beta chain is from a study of vaccination effects on CD4 cells after COVID-19. The study, taken as a whole, reports: Convalescent patients numbered few in the study; early post-infection timepoints were missing entirely.

Sequenced by immunoSEQ multiplex PCR; TCRdb stores in-frame clones only, minus some. The sample yields about 45,000 clones, around 66% seen once. The CDR3 is made up of 16 amino acids. With 3 bases removed from V and 2 bases from J, the gap between germline ends came to 16 bases. CDR1 is KGHSH, CDR2 LQKENI, per germline. A note on this clone: Its cognate antigen is unknown.

Viral peptide pool expansion of antigen-specific CD4+ T cells preceded sequencing in the ViraFEST assay. Culturing for ten to eleven days preceded CD4+ T cell isolation. PCR showed that the person got SARS-CoV-2 infection at some point between March and December 2020. Each well held around 2 million PBMC cultured with around 9.4 ug/ml peptides and roughly 9 IU/ml IL-2. The sequences come from CD4+ T cells from PBMCs cultured with a peptide pool, collected before COVID-19 vaccination. This chain uses TRBV18 with TRBJ1-2; tentatively, D is TRBD1 (5 bases). The clonotype originates from a human donor who had a prior SARS-CoV-2 infection. The CDR3 sequence: CASSPDLPQANYGYTF. The CDR3 region has the DNA TGTGCCAGCTCACCCGACCTCCCACAGGCGAACTATGGCTACACCTTC.